The rows below give T cell receptor beta chains drawn from one sample of a study of blood T cell repertoires in COVID-19. This table comes from immunoSEQ multiplex PCR, and its TCRdb copy is limited to in-frame clones, with some not included. The sample lists 40,000 to 50,000 clones, 70% to 90% occurring once. Sequencing was carried out using peripheral blood. The receptors come from a man aged 60 to 75 with acute or convalescent COVID-19. CDR3s include the opening cysteine and the closing phenylalanine or tryptophan. A D gene is named only where the DNA matches it firmly. Only some rows state a clone size, as once, few, many or a class for expanded clones.

V	size	D	J	DNA	CDR3
TRBV19	NA	NA	TRBJ1-2	TGTGCCAGTAGTATAAACGGAGACTATGGCTACACCTTC	CASSINGDYGYTF
TRBV3-1/TRBV3-2	NA	TRBD1	TRBJ1-2	TGTGCCAGCAGCCAAGATATTGGCTCTTCCAGGGGGAACTATGGCTACACCTTC	CASSQDIGSSRGNYGYTF
TRBV11-2	NA	NA	TRBJ1-3	TGTGCCAGCAGCTTAGATCCCAGGGCTGGAAACACCATATATTTT	CASSLDPRAGNTIYF
TRBV24-1	NA	TRBD1	TRBJ2-5	TGTGCCACCAGTGACCCTGGGACAGAAGAGACCCAGTACTTC	CATSDPGTEETQYF
TRBV7-2	NA	NA	TRBJ2-7	TGTGCCAGCAGCACGCCGTTTAGCAGGGCGTCTCCCTACGAGCAGTACTTC	CASSTPFSRASPYEQYF
TRBV14	NA	NA	TRBJ1-1	TGTGCCAGCAGCCAAGACAGGGTGAACACTGAAGCTTTCTTT	CASSQDRVNTEAFF
TRBV28	NA	NA	TRBJ1-3	TGTGCCAGCAGTTTATCGGCGGGGAGTGGAAACACCATATATTTT	CASSLSAGSGNTIYF
TRBV5-4	once	NA	TRBJ1-6	TGTGCCAGCAGCTTGCGGGGGAGCTCCTATAATTCACCCCTCCACTTT	CASSLRGSSYNSPLHF
TRBV4-3	few	NA	TRBJ2-5	TGCGCCAGCAGCCAAGTGGGGGCGGGGGAAGAGACCCAGTACTTC	CASSQVGAGEETQYF
TRBV12-5	NA	TRBD1	TRBJ1-1	TGTGCTAGTGGTTTGGTACACAGACAGGGGCGCACATTGAACACTGAAGCTTTCTTT	CASGLVHRQGRTLNTEAFF
TRBV5-6	NA	NA	TRBJ1-2	TGTGCCAGCAGCTTGGTGACAGGCCATAACTATGGCTACACCTTC	CASSLVTGHNYGYTF
TRBV27	NA	NA	TRBJ1-4	TGTGCCAGCAGTTTGGGCCTGACCGATAATGAAAAACTGTTTTTT	CASSLGLTDNEKLFF
TRBV6-5	NA	NA	TRBJ1-4	TGTGCCAGCAGGCCCAGGGGATCTAATGAAAAACTGTTTTTT	CASRPRGSNEKLFF
TRBV3-1/TRBV3-2	NA	TRBD2	TRBJ2-3	TGTGCCAGCAGCCGAGCGGGACGCACAGATACGCAGTATTTT	CASSRAGRTDTQYF
TRBV4-3	NA	NA	TRBJ1-5	TGCGCCAGCAGCCAAGATCCTTACTCCCAAGGGGCTCAGCCCCAGCATTTT	CASSQDPYSQGAQPQHF
TRBV29-1	NA	TRBD2	TRBJ2-1	TGCAGCGTTGAATTTATGGCTAGCGGGGGTATGGATGAGCAGTTCTTC	CSVEFMASGGMDEQFF
TRBV4-1	NA	NA	TRBJ1-5	TGCGCCAGCAGCCAAGATTTCGGCGGGGCTAGCAATCAGCCCCAGCATTTT	CASSQDFGGASNQPQHF
TRBV18	NA	NA	TRBJ2-1	TGTGCCAGCTCACCTGGAAGGGGGACCGCGTATGGTGAGCAGTTCTTC	CASSPGRGTAYGEQFF
TRBV4-1	NA	NA	TRBJ1-3	TGCGCCAGCAGCCAATCGCCGGGGGGAACCTCTGGAAACACCATATATTTT	CASSQSPGGTSGNTIYF
TRBV7-2	NA	TRBD2	TRBJ2-5	TGTGCCAGCAGCTCAGCGGGGAGGCGGGGCCAAGAGACCCAGTACTTC	CASSSAGRRGQETQYF
TRBV5-1	NA	NA	TRBJ2-5	TGCGCCAGCAGCTCTGGAGGCTCTGCCAGAGCTGGGACCCAGTACTTC	CASSSGGSARAGTQYF
TRBV18	NA	NA	TRBJ2-7	TGTGCCAGCTCACCACGAGCGTCTTTGGACGAGCAGTACTTC	CASSPRASLDEQYF
TRBV5-1	NA	NA	TRBJ1-4	TGCGCCAGCAGGGTGGGGGCGAATGAAAAACTGTTTTTT	CASRVGANEKLFF
TRBV12-2	NA	NA	TRBJ1-5	TGTGCAAGTCGCCAAGGGGGGGATAGCAATCAGCCCCAGCATTTT	CASRQGGDSNQPQHF
TRBV4-3	few	NA	TRBJ1-3	TGCGCCAGCAGCCAGGAACCCGAACAGATCGGGGCTGGAAACACCATATATTTT	CASSQEPEQIGAGNTIYF
TRBV4-1	NA	TRBD1	TRBJ2-2	TGCGCCAGCAGCCAAGGACAGGGAGTTACCGGGGAGCTGTTTTTT	CASSQGQGVTGELFF
TRBV7-8	NA	TRBD1	TRBJ2-1	TGTGCCAGCAGCTTAACAGGGGCCTACAATGAGCAGTTCTTC	CASSLTGAYNEQFF
TRBV7-9	NA	NA	TRBJ1-2	TGTGCCAGCAGCTTCTCTAAAGGGGGATCTGGCTACACCTTC	CASSFSKGGSGYTF
TRBV3-1/TRBV3-2	NA	NA	TRBJ1-2	TGTGCCAGCAGCCAAGGGTCCCAAGCGAGGGGCTACACCTTC	CASSQGSQARGYTF
TRBV6-2/TRBV6-3	NA	NA	TRBJ1-1	TGTGCCAGCAGTGATCAGGGGAAGGTGGTGAACACTGAAGCTTTCTTT	CASSDQGKVVNTEAFF
TRBV9	NA	TRBD2	TRBJ2-1	TGTGCCAGCAGCGTCGGGGGGGCAGAGTACAATGAGCAGTTCTTC	CASSVGGAEYNEQFF
TRBV5-8	once	NA	TRBJ1-2	TGTGCCAGCAGCTTGACAGGGTTCTATGGCTACACCTTC	CASSLTGFYGYTF
TRBV7-2	NA	NA	TRBJ2-7	TGTGCCAGCAGCGACATAAGTGGCTACGAGCAGTACTTC	CASSDISGYEQYF
TRBV29-1	NA	TRBD2	TRBJ2-1	TGCAGCGTTGAATCTACCGCCGGACTAGCGGCGCTCTTC	CSVESTAGLAALF
TRBV30	NA	NA	TRBJ2-3	TGTGCCTGCAATGATCCCGGTGGCACAGATACGCAGTATTTT	CACNDPGGTDTQYF
TRBV5-8	few	TRBD1	TRBJ1-2	TGTGCCAGCAGCGTCCGGGACAGGGGGTCTGGCTACACCTTC	CASSVRDRGSGYTF
TRBV9	once	NA	TRBJ1-5	TGTGCCAGCAGCGTAGGAGCGACGAATCAGCCCCAGCATTTT	CASSVGATNQPQHF
TRBV5-4	NA	NA	TRBJ1-2	TGTGCCAGCAGCTTGAGTGGTAGCAGCTATGGCTACACCTTC	CASSLSGSSYGYTF
TRBV7-2	once	TRBD1	TRBJ2-7	TGTGCCAGCAGCGACCGGGACAGATCCTACGAGCAGTACTTC	CASSDRDRSYEQYF
TRBV19	NA	NA	TRBJ1-2	TGTGCCAGTAGTATAGATAACCGGGACAAAGGCTACACCTTC	CASSIDNRDKGYTF
TRBV7-2	NA	TRBD1	TRBJ1-2	TGTGCCTCGAAGGAGGCAGGGGGCGCGGGAGGCTACACCTTC	CASKEAGGAGGYTF
TRBV27	NA	TRBD1	TRBJ2-7	TGTGCCAGCAGTTTAGGTCGGGACAGGGGGCGAAATATCTACGAGCAGTACTTC	CASSLGRDRGRNIYEQYF
TRBV6-2/TRBV6-3	NA	TRBD1	TRBJ1-1	TGTGCCAGCAGTTACTCCCTACGGACAGGGGACACTGAAGCTTTCTTT	CASSYSLRTGDTEAFF
TRBV27	NA	NA	TRBJ2-1	TGTGCCAGCAGTTTAAGTATAGTCCCCGGCAATGAGCAGTTCTTC	CASSLSIVPGNEQFF
TRBV7-2	NA	NA	TRBJ1-2	TGTGCCAGCAGCTTAGCACCGACAGCTAACTATGGCTACACCTTC	CASSLAPTANYGYTF
TRBV19	once	TRBD1	TRBJ2-6	TGTGCCAGTAGTATGACAGGGATCGTGGGGGCCAACGTCCTGACTTTC	CASSMTGIVGANVLTF
TRBV19	NA	NA	TRBJ1-2	TGTGCCAGCACGACAGGTAGCTATGGCTACACCTTC	CASTTGSYGYTF
TRBV12-3/TRBV12-4	NA	NA	TRBJ1-5	TGTGCCAGCTCCGGGACACCTAATCAGCCCCAGCATTTT	CASSGTPNQPQHF
TRBV6-6	NA	NA	TRBJ1-6	TGTGCCAGCAGTTACTTAGCGGATTCACCCCTCCACTTT	CASSYLADSPLHF
TRBV15	NA	NA	TRBJ1-2	TGTGCCACCACCAACGTGGGGGGGAATGGCTACACCTTC	CATTNVGGNGYTF
TRBV6-1	NA	TRBD2	TRBJ2-3	TGTGCCAGCAGTGATGTCAGCGGGGGGTTTACAGATACGCAGTATTTT	CASSDVSGGFTDTQYF
TRBV30	NA	TRBD1	TRBJ1-6	TGTGCCGGCGCGGGACAGACAAATTCACCCCTCCACTTT	CAGAGQTNSPLHF
TRBV19	NA	NA	TRBJ2-5	TGTGCCAGTAGTAACCAGCGCCAAGAGACCCAGTACTTC	CASSNQRQETQYF
TRBV5-4	once	NA	TRBJ1-3	TGTGCCAGCAGCAACATGCGGACAGTAAACACCATATATTTT	CASSNMRTVNTIYF
TRBV3-1/TRBV3-2	NA	NA	TRBJ1-4	TGTGCCAGCAGCCAAGGGCAGGTGTCGAATGAAAAACTGTTTTTT	CASSQGQVSNEKLFF